This TCR beta chain emerged from a study of beta chain features in type 1 diabetes. Study findings and constraints: Healthy donors had naive, central memory and Treg TCRB repertoires that appeared less similar than those seen among patients. Across all four CD4+ subsets, people with type 1 diabetes showed modestly shorter TCRB CDR3s.

As every portion of the isolated RNA was reverse transcribed, the sequencing read expressed TCRB transcripts. Some clones are missing from TCRdb's copy, which holds only in-frame ones; the method was immunoSEQ multiplex PCR. The data contain nearly 250,000 clones, roughly 70% of them singletons. Isolation of CD4+ naive, central memory, regulatory and stem cell-like memory cells was achieved by sorting via CD45RO/CCR7/CD25/CD127/CD95/CD27. The CDR3 loop spans 15 amino acids. V lost 3 bases to trimming and J lost 0 bases, with 9 bases between them. Germline V gene lookup returns CDR1 KGHSH and CDR2 LQKENI. As regards this clone: Its specificity is not known.

This chain joins TRBV18 and TRBJ2-4, with D possibly matching TRBD1 (5 bases). The TCR originated in a man aged 30 to 39 in good health. Sequenced material: naive CD4+ T cells from blood. The CDR3 loop is CASSPTVLAKNIQYF. The CDR3 coding sequence is TGTGCCAGCTCACCGACAGTACTAGCCAAAAACATTCAGTACTTC.